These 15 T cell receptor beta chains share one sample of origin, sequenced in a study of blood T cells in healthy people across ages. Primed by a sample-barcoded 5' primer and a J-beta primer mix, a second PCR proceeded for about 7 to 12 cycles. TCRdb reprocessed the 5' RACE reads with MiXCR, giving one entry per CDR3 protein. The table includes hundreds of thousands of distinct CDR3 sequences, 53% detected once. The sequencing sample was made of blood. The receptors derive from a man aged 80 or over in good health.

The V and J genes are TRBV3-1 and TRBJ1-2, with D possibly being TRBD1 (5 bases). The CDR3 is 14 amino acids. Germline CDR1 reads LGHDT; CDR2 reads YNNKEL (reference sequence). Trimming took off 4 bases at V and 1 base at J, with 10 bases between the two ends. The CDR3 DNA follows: TGTGCCAGCAGCCGTGCGGGGGTTAACTATGGCTACACCTTC. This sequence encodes CASSRAGVNYGYTF.

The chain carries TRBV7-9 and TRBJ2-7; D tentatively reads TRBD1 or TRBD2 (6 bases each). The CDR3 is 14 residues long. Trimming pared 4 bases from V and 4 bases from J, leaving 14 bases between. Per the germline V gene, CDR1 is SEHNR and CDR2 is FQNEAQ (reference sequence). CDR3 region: CASSSPGAVYEQYF. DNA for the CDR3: TGTGCCAGCAGCTCCCCGGGGGCTGTGTACGAGCAGTACTTC.

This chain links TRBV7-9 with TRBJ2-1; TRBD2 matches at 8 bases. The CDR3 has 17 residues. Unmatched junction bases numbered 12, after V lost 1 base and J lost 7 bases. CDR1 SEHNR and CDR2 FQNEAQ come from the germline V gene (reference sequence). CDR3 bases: TGTGCCAGCAGCTTAGAAAGGACGGGAGGGCCGCGAAATGAGCAGTTCTTC. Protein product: CASSLERTGGPRNEQFF.

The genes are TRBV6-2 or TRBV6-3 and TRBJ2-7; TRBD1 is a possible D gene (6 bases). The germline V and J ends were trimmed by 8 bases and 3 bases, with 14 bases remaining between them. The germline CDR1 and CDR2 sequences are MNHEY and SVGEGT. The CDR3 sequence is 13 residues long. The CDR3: CASGQSQGYEQYF. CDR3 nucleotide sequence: TGTGCCAGCGGGCAGTCACAGGGCTACGAGCAGTACTTC.

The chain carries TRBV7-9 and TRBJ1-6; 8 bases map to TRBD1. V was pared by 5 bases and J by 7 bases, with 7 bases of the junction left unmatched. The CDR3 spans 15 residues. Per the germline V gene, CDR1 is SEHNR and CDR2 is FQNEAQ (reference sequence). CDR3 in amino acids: CASSDGQGGNSPLHF. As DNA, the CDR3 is TGTGCCAGCAGCGACGGACAGGGCGGCAATTCACCCCTCCACTTT.

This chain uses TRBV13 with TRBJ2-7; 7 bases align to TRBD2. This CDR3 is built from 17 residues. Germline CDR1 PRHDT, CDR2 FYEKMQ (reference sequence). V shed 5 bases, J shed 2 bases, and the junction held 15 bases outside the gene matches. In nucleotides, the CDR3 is TGTGCCAGCAGCCCACGGGGAGGGCTAGCGGTCGCCTACGAGCAGTACTTC. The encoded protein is CASSPRGGLAVAYEQYF.

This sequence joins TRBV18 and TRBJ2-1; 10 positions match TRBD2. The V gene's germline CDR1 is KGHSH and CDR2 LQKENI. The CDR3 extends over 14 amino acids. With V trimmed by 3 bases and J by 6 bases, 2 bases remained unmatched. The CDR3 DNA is TGTGCCAGCTCACCCGCTAGCGGGAGCAATGAGCAGTTCTTC. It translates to CASSPASGSNEQFF.

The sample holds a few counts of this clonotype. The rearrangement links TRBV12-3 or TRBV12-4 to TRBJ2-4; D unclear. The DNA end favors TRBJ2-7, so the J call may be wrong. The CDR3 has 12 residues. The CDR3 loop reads CASSPSWGEQYF. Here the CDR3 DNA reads TGTGCCAGCAGTCCTTCATGGGGCGAGCAGTACTTC.

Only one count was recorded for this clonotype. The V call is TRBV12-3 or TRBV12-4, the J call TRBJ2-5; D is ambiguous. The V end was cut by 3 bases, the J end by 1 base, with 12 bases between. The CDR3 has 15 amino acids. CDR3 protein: CASSFVANFQETQYF. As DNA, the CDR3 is TGTGCCAGCAGTTTTGTGGCTAACTTCCAAGAGACCCAGTACTTC.

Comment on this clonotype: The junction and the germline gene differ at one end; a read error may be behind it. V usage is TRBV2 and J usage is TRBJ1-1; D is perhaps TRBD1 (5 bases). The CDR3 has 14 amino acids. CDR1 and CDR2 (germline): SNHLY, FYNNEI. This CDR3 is CAGRRVTVNTEAFF. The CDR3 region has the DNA TGTGCCGGCAGGAGGGTGACAGTGAACACTGAAGCTTTCTTT.

CDR3 loop: CASSSFRGDYNEQFF. The DNA of the CDR3 is TGTGCCAGCAGCTCCTTCAGGGGCGACTACAATGAGCAGTTCTTC. The chain joins TRBV11-1 to TRBJ2-1; maybe TRBD1 (6 bases). CDR1 is SGHAT and CDR2 is FQDESV in the germline V gene (reference sequence). Trimming pared 4 bases from V and 3 bases from J, leaving 13 bases between. The length of the CDR3 is 15 residues.

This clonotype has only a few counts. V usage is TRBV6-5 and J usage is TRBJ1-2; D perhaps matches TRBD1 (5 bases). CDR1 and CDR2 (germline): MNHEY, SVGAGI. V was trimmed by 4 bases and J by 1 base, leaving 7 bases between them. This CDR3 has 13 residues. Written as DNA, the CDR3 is TGTGCCAGCAGTTGGGGCGGTAACTATGGCTACACCTTC. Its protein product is CASSWGGNYGYTF.

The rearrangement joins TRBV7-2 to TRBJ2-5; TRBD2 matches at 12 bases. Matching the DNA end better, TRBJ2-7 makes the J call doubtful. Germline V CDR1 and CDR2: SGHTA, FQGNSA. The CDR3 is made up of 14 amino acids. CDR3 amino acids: CASSAGLAGHEQYF. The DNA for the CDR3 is TGTGCCAGCAGCGCCGGACTAGCGGGGCACGAGCAGTACTTC.

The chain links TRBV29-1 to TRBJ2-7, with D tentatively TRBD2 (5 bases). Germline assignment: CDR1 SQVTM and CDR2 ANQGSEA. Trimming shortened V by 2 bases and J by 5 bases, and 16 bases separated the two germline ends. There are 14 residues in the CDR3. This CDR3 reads CSVELSVLTNEQYF. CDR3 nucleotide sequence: TGCAGCGTTGAACTCTCAGTGTTGACTAACGAGCAGTACTTC.

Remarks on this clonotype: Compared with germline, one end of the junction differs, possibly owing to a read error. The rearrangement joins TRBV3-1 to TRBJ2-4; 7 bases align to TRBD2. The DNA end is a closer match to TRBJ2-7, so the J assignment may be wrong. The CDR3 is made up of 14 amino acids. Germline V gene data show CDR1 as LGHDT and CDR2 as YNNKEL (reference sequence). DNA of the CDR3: TGTGCCAGTAGCCAACTAGCGAACGCCTACGAGCAGTACTTC. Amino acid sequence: CASSQLANAYEQYF.